The clone carrying this TCR beta chain was detected many times. The antigen is undetermined. The CDR3 loop spans 15 amino acids. Germline V CDR1 and CDR2: SGHTA, FQGNSA. V dropped 1 base and J dropped 5 bases, with 15 bases sitting between them. The entry originates in a study of T cell repertoires in cytomegalovirus infection. Background on the study: From public TCR beta signatures came an indication of both CMV infection and matching HLA type.

The study's findings and limits: In two of eight donors, the top clonotype was HLA-C-restricted CMV-specific.

TCRdb called the reads again in MiXCR, with one record for every CDR3 protein. The table records some 100,000 distinct CDR3 sequences, around 22% of them present only once. The source is a human donor in good health (CMV status not recorded). Some clones in this sample may be carry-over from other donors' samples. This rearrangement joins TRBV7-2 to TRBJ2-7; no clear D gene. Material for sequencing was CD8+ T cells from PBMCs. The CDR3 spells CASSLEWGTAHEQYF. The CDR3 DNA is TGTGCCAGCAGCTTAGAATGGGGTACCGCCCACGAGCAGTACTTC.